The 14 T cell receptor beta chains below were found in one sample sequenced in a study of shared clonotypes between healthy human individuals. Sequenced by immunoSEQ multiplex PCR; TCRdb stores in-frame clones only, minus some. The sample holds about 2.3 million clones; 90% to 95% are singletons and the top ten take 0.39%. What was sequenced was naive CD4+ T cells from PBMCs. As to subset: CD45RA+ positively selected. The source of these receptors is a man aged 18 to 30 in good health. Some clones in this sample may be carry-over from other donors' samples.

This clone was counted between two and nine times. The genes are TRBV28 and TRBJ1-5; 10 positions agree with TRBD1. With V trimmed by 5 bases and J by 4 bases, 5 bases remained unmatched. The CDR3 consists of 15 residues. The germline gives CDR1 MDHEN, CDR2 SYDVKM. In nucleotides, the CDR3 is TGTGCCAGCAGTGGGCAGGGACAGGGGAATCAGCCCCAGCATTTT. This translates into CASSGQGQGNQPQHF.

The chain carries TRBV18 and TRBJ1-3; no firm D call. The V gene's germline CDR1 is KGHSH and CDR2 LQKENI. With 3 bases removed from V and 2 bases from J, the gap between germline ends came to 14 bases. The CDR3 totals 16 residues. The CDR3 loop is CASSPMTGLPGNTIYF. As DNA, the CDR3 is TGTGCCAGCTCACCTATGACGGGCCTACCTGGAAACACCATATATTTT.

The sample holds one count of this clone. This chain uses TRBV18 with TRBJ2-1; perhaps TRBD1 as D (6 bases). The CDR3 consists of 15 residues. V was clipped by 3 bases and J by 0 bases, with 9 bases between them. CDR1 and CDR2 from the germline V gene are KGHSH and LQKENI. This CDR3 is CASSPSDSSYNEQFF. The CDR3 coding sequence is TGTGCCAGCTCACCCTCGGACAGCTCCTACAATGAGCAGTTCTTC.

V gene TRBV5-1 combines with J gene TRBJ2-3, with D possibly matching TRBD1 (6 bases). CDR1 and CDR2 (germline): SGHRS, YFSETQ. CDR3 length: 15 amino acids. V was trimmed by 1 base and J by 0 bases, leaving 9 bases between them. CDR3 sequence (DNA): TGCGCCAGCAGCTTGATGGGGGCTAGCACAGATACGCAGTATTTT. This encodes CASSLMGASTDTQYF.

The rearrangement uses TRBV7-2 and TRBJ1-1, with D unclear. Per germline, CDR1 SGHTA and CDR2 FQGNSA. This CDR3 region has 12 residues. Trimming took 5 bases from V and 1 from J, leaving 5 bases between them. In DNA form, the CDR3 reads TGTGCCAGCAGCCAGCCGAACACTGAAGCTTTCTTT. Translation: CASSQPNTEAFF.

The sample holds a few counts of this clone. The J gene is TRBJ1-5, the V gene TRBV4-1; perhaps TRBD1 as D (6 bases). The V end lost 1 base, the J end lost 1 base, and 8 bases lay between the germline ends. The CDR3 is 15 amino acids. From germline, CDR1 is MGHRA and CDR2 YSYEKL. DNA of the CDR3: TGCGCCAGCAGCCAAGGTGGACAGAGCAATCAGCCCCAGCATTTT. It encodes CASSQGGQSNQPQHF.

V usage is TRBV2 and J usage is TRBJ2-1, with TRBD1 identical over 7 bases. V gave up 7 bases and J gave up 7 bases; unmatched junction bases: 10. The CDR3 has 14 residues. CDR1 is SNHLY and CDR2 is FYNNEI in the germline V gene. CDR3 region: CASKATGNGNEQFF. In DNA, the CDR3 is TGTGCCAGCAAGGCGACAGGGAACGGGAATGAGCAGTTCTTC.

The rearrangement links TRBV7-8 to TRBJ2-7, with 9 bases aligning to TRBD1. This CDR3 spans 16 amino acids. V was clipped by 1 base and J by 4 bases; unmatched bases: 8. Germline values: CDR1 SGHVS, CDR2 FQNEAQ. In DNA, the CDR3 is TGTGCCAGCAGCTTAGGACAGGGGGGATCGGGGTACGAGCAGTACTTC. Amino acid sequence: CASSLGQGGSGYEQYF. The full variable domain, in which reference TRBV7-8 and TRBJ2-7 provide the parts outside the CDR3, is GAGVSQSPRYKVAKRGQDVALRCDPISGHVSLFWYQQALGQGPEFLTYFQNEAQLDKSGLPSDRFFAERPEGSVSTLKIQRTQQEDSAVYLCASSLGQGGSGYEQYFGPGTRLTVT.

This clone was seen a single time. This chain uses TRBV9 with TRBJ1-2; D perhaps matches TRBD1 (6 bases). Germline loops: CDR1 SGDLS, CDR2 YYNGEE. The CDR3 spans 14 residues. Trimming removed 2 bases from V and 2 bases from J, with 10 bases in between. CDR3 residues: CASSVGAENYGYTF. The CDR3 coding sequence is TGTGCCAGCAGCGTGGGGGCGGAGAACTATGGCTACACCTTC.

This rearrangement joins TRBV30 to TRBJ2-7; TRBD1 agrees at 7 bases. This CDR3 contains 13 residues. The V and J ends lost 2 bases and 4 bases, in that order; junction bases with no gene match: 5. Per germline, CDR1 GTSNPN and CDR2 SVGIG (reference sequence). The CDR3 sequence: CAWSKDRRYEQYF. The CDR3 DNA sequence: TGTGCCTGGAGTAAGGACAGGCGATACGAGCAGTACTTC.

Remarks on this clone: The identical CDR3 is also encoded by other nucleotide sequences in the sample. Here the CDR3 reads CASSPQGGAQETQYF. CDR3 coding DNA: TGTGCCAGCTCACCCCAGGGGGGGGCCCAAGAGACCCAGTACTTC. The chain couples TRBV18 to TRBJ2-5, with D tentatively TRBD1 or TRBD2 (7 bases each). Germline CDR1 reads KGHSH; CDR2 reads LQKENI. The CDR3 loop spans 15 amino acids. Trimming cost V 3 bases and J 1 base, with 12 bases left between them.

This rearrangement joins TRBV5-1 to TRBJ1-1, with a weak D call TRBD1 (5 bases). The CDR3 runs to 15 residues. Germline V CDR1 and CDR2: SGHRS, YFSETQ. With 2 bases removed from V and 3 bases from J, the gap between germline ends came to 14 bases. Here the CDR3 reads CASSFVQVGDTEAFF. The CDR3 DNA sequence: TGCGCCAGCAGCTTCGTACAGGTCGGAGACACTGAAGCTTTCTTT. Filled out from reference TRBV5-1 and TRBJ1-1, the complete variable domain reads KAGVTQTPRYLIKTRGQQVTLSCSPISGHRSVSWYQQTPGQGLQFLFEYFSETQRNKGNFPGRFSGRQFSNSRSEMNVSTLELGDSALYLCASSFVQVGDTEAFFGQGTRLTVV.

The chain links TRBV7-3 to TRBJ2-3, with 7 bases lining up with TRBD1. The CDR3 consists of 15 residues. J gave up 4 bases and V 4 bases, and 8 bases lay outside the gene matches. In germline, CDR1 is SGHTA, CDR2 FQGTGA. The CDR3 bases are TGTGCCAGCAGCTCAAGCAGGGGGAGCGCAGATACGCAGTATTTT. It specifies CASSSSRGSADTQYF.

This clone was detected once. The chain recombines TRBV4-1 with TRBJ2-5; 9 bases are shared with TRBD2. Germline V gene sequence: CDR1 MGHRA, CDR2 YSYEKL. This CDR3 comprises 15 residues. With 8 bases clipped from V and 4 bases from J, the junction kept 11 bases outside the gene matches. CDR3 residues: CASREGGRARETQYF. For the CDR3, the DNA is TGCGCCAGCCGAGAGGGCGGGAGGGCCAGAGAGACCCAGTACTTC.